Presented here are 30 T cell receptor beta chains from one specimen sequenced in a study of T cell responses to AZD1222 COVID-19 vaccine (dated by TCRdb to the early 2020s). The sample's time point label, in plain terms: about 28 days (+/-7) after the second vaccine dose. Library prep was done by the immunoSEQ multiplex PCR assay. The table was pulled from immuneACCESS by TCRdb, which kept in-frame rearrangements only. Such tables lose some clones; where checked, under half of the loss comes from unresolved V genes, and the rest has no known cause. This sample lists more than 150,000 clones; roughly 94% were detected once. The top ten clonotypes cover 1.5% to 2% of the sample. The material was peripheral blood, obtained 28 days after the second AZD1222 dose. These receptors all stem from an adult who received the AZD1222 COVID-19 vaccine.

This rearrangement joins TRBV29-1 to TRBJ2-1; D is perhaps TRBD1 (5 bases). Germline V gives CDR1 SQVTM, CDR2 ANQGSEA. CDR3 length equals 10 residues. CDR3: CSIRANEQFF. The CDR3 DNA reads TGCAGTATCAGGGCTAATGAGCAGTTCTTC.

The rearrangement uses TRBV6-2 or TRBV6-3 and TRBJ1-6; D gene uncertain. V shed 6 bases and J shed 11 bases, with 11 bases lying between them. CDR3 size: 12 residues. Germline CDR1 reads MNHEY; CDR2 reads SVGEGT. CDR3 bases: TGTGCCAGCAGCATCTACCATACACCCCTCCACTTT. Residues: CASSIYHTPLHF.

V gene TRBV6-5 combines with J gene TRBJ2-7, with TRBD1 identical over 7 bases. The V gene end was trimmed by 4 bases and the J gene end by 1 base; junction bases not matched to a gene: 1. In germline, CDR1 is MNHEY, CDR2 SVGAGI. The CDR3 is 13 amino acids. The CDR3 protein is CASSWDRSYEQYF. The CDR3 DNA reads TGTGCCAGCAGTTGGGACAGATCCTACGAGCAGTACTTC.

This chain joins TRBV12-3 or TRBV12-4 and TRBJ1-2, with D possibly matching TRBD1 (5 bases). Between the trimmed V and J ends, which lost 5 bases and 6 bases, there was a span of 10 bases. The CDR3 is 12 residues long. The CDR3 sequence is CASSVGANGYTF. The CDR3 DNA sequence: TGTGCCAGCAGTGTCGGGGCTAATGGCTACACCTTC.

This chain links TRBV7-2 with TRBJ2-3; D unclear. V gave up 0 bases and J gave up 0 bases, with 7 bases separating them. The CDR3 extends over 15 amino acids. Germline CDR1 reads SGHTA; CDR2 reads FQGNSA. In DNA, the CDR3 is TGTGCCAGCAGCTTAGCTTTAGGGAGCACAGATACGCAGTATTTT. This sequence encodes CASSLALGSTDTQYF.

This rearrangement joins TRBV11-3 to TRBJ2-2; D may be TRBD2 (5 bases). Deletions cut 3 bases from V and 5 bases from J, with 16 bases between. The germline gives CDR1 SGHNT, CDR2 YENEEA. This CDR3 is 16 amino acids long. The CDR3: CASSFSGEAATGELFF. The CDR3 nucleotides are TGTGCCAGCAGCTTCAGTGGCGAAGCGGCTACCGGGGAGCTGTTTTTT.

The CDR3 here is CASSLWGTGVRDEQFF. The CDR3 DNA follows: TGTGCCAGCAGTTTATGGGGGACAGGGGTAAGGGATGAGCAGTTCTTC. The gene calls are TRBV27 and TRBJ2-1; 10 bases are a match to TRBD1. J was trimmed by 8 bases and V by 1 base; bases with no gene match: 8. The CDR3 has 16 residues. The germline V gene has CDR1 MNHEY and CDR2 SMNVEV (reference sequence).

The CDR3 protein is CASTRQGGYNEQFF. Here the CDR3 DNA reads TGTGCCAGCACCCGGCAGGGCGGTTACAATGAGCAGTTCTTC. The rearrangement uses TRBV6-5 and TRBJ2-1; perhaps TRBD1 as D (5 bases). V was cut by 7 bases and J by 4 bases, with 14 bases left in between. Germline CDR1 MNHEY, CDR2 SVGAGI. This CDR3 has 14 amino acids.

The CDR3 sequence: CASSPRGDGYTF. For the CDR3, the DNA is TGTGCCAGCAGCCCACGGGGGGACGGCTACACCTTC. V gene TRBV7-9 combines with J gene TRBJ1-2, with D possibly being TRBD1 (5 bases). This CDR3 is 12 amino acids long. With 5 bases removed from V and 8 bases from J, the gap between germline ends came to 12 bases. CDR1 is SEHNR, CDR2 FQNEAQ, per germline (reference sequence).

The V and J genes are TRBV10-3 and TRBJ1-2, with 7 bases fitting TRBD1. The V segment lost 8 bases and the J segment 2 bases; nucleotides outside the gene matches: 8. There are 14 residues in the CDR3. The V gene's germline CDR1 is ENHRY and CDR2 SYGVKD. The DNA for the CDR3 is TGTGCCATCGGAGGGACAGTTCGCAACTATGGCTACACCTTC. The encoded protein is CAIGGTVRNYGYTF.

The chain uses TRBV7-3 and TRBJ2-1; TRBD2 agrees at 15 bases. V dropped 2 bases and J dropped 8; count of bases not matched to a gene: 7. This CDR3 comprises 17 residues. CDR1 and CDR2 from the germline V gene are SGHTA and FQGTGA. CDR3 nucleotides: TGTGCCAGCAGCTTAGGACTAGCGGGGGGGCTAGTGGATGAGCAGTTCTTC. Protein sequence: CASSLGLAGGLVDEQFF.

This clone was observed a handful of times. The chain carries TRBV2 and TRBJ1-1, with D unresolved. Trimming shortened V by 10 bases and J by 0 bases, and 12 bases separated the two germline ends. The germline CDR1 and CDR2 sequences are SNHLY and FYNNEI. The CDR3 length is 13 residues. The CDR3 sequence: CATKDTLNTEAFF. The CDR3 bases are TGTGCCACCAAAGACACGCTGAACACTGAAGCTTTCTTT.

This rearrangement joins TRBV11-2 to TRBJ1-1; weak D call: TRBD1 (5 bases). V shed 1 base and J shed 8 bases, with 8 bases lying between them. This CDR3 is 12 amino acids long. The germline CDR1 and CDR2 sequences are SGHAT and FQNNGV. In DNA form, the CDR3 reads TGTGCCAGCAGCTTAGGACAGCTGGAAGCTTTCTTT. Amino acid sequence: CASSLGQLEAFF.

The CDR3 DNA reads TGTGCCAGCTCACCAATGTTGGGGGGAGAGACCCAGTACTTC. Protein sequence: CASSPMLGGETQYF. The V and J genes are TRBV18 and TRBJ2-5; weak D call: TRBD2 (6 bases). This CDR3 spans 14 amino acids. V was shortened by 2 bases and J by 4 bases, with 11 bases between the two germline ends. Germline loops: CDR1 KGHSH, CDR2 LQKENI.

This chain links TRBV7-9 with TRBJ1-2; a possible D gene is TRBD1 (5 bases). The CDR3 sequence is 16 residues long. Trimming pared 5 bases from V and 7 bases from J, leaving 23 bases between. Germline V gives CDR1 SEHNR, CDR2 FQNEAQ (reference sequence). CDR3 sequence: CASSPRGGFLGFGYTF. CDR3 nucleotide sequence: TGTGCCAGCAGCCCCCGGGGGGGGTTTTTAGGGTTTGGCTACACCTTC.

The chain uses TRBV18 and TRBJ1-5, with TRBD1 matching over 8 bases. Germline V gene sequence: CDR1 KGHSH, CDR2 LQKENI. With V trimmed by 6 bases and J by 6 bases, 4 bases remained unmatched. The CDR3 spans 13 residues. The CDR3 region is CASSQDRVQPQHF. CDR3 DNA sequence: TGTGCCAGCTCGCAGGACAGGGTTCAGCCCCAGCATTTT. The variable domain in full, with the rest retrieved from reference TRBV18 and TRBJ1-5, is NAGVMQNPRHLVRRRGQEARLRCSPMKGHSHVYWYRQLPEEGLKFMVYLQKENIIDESGMPKERFSAEFPKEGPSILRIQQVVRGDSAAYFCASSQDRVQPQHFGDGTRLSIL.

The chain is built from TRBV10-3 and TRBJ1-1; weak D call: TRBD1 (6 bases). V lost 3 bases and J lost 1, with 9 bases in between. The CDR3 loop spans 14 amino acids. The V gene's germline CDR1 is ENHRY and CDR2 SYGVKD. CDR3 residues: CAISDRGGNTEAFF. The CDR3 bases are TGTGCCATCAGTGATAGGGGGGGGAACACTGAAGCTTTCTTT.

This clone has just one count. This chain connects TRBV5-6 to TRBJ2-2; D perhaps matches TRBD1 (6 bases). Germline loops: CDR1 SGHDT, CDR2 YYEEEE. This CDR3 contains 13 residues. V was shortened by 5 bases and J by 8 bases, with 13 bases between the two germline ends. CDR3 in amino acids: CASSSGDSGELFF. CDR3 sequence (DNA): TGTGCCAGCAGTTCAGGGGATAGTGGGGAGCTGTTTTTT.

As DNA, the CDR3 is TGTGCCAGCAACCCCCAGGGGGCGGCCCAAGAGACCCAGTACTTC. This sequence encodes CASNPQGAAQETQYF. The chain couples TRBV6-6 to TRBJ2-5, with 8 nucleotides matching TRBD1. The CDR3 extends over 15 amino acids. V lost 7 bases to trimming and J lost 1 base; unmatched junction nucleotides: 8. CDR1 is MNHNY, CDR2 SVGAGI, per germline (reference sequence).

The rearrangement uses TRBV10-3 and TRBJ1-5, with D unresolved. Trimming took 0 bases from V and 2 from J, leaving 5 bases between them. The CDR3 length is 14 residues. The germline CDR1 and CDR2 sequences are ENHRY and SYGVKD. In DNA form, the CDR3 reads TGTGCCATCAGTGAGTCGATTGGCAATCAGCCCCAGCATTTT. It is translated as CAISESIGNQPQHF.

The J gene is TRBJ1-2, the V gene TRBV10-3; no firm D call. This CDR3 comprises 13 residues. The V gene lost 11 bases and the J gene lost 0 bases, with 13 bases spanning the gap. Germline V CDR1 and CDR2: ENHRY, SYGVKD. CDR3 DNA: TGTGCCGCCACTTCACCAGCTAACTATGGCTACACCTTC. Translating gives CAATSPANYGYTF.

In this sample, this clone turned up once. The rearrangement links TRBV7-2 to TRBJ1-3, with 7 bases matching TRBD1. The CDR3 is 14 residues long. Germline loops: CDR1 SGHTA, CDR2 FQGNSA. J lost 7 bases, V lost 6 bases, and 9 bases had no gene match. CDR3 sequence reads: CASSTGAQGNTIYF. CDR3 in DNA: TGTGCCAGCAGTACAGGGGCCCAAGGGAACACCATATATTTT.

CDR3 sequence: CASSSLIGRPKNIQYF. Here the CDR3 DNA reads TGTGCCAGCAGTTCCCTAATAGGGAGGCCCAAAAACATTCAGTACTTC. The rearrangement joins TRBV6-5 to TRBJ2-4, with D maybe TRBD2 (6 bases). This CDR3 spans 16 amino acids. V was clipped by 4 bases and J by 2 bases, with 15 bases between them. Germline loops: CDR1 MNHEY, CDR2 SVGAGI.

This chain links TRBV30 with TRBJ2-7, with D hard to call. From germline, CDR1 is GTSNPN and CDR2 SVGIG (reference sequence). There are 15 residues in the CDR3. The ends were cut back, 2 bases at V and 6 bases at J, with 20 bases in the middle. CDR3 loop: CAWSTKRIPLREQYF. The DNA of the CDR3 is TGTGCCTGGAGTACAAAGAGAATACCTCTCCGCGAGCAGTACTTC.

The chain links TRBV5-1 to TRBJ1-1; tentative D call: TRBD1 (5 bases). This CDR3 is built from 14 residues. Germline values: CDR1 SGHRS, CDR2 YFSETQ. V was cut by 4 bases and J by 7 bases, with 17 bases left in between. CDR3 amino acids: CASSVATLTGEAFF. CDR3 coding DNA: TGCGCCAGCAGCGTTGCCACCCTAACAGGTGAAGCTTTCTTT.

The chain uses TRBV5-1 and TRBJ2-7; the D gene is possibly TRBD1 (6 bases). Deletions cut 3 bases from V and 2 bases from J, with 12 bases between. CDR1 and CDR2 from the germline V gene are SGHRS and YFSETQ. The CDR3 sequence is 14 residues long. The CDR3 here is CASSSKTGTYEQYF. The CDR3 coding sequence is TGCGCCAGCAGCTCCAAGACAGGAACCTACGAGCAGTACTTC.

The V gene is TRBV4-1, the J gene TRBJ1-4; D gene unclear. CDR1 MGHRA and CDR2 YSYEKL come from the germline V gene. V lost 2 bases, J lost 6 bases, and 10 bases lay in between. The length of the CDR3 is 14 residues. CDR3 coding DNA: TGCGCCAGCAGCCAACGGGCTACCCATGAAAAACTGTTTTTT. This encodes CASSQRATHEKLFF.

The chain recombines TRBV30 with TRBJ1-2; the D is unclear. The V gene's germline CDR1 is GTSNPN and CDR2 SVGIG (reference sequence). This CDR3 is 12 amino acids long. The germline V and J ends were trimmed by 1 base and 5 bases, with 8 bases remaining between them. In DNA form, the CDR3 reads TGTGCCTGGAGTGGAGGGAGGTATGGCTACACCTTC. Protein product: CAWSGGRYGYTF. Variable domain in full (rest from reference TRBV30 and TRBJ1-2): SQTIHQWPATLVQPVGSPLSLECTVEGTSNPNLYWYRQAAGRGLQLLFYSVGIGQISSEVPQNLSASRPQDRQFILSSKKLLLSDSGFYLCAWSGGRYGYTFGSGTRLTVV.

Here the CDR3 reads CASSSKGTSGSTDTQYF. CDR3 bases: TGTGCCAGCAGCTCTAAAGGGACTAGCGGAAGCACAGATACGCAGTATTTT. The V gene is TRBV3-1 (or the pseudogene TRBV3-2), the J gene TRBJ2-3; 11 nucleotides line up with TRBD2. The germline V gene encodes CDR1 LGHDT and CDR2 YNNKEL (reference sequence). Unmatched junction bases numbered 7, after V lost 5 bases and J lost 0 bases. This CDR3 contains 17 residues.

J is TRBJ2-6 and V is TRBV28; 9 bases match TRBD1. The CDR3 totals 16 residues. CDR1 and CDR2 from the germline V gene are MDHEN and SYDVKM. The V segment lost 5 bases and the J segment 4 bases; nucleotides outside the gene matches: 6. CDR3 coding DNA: TGTGCCAGCAGTCTACAGGGGGCGCCCGGGGCCAACGTCCTGACTTTC. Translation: CASSLQGAPGANVLTF.